Shown below are 4 T cell receptor beta chains from a single sample sequenced in a study of regulatory T cells in long-lasting Graves disease. Time point reported: persistent/refractory GD, antithyroid drugs over 5 years with positive TRAb. TCR sequences were obtained from RNA taken from PBMCs. Investigators prepared the TCR beta libraries by applying iRepertoire HTBI primers and Arm-PCR of CDR3 regions. A single record per CDR3 protein comes from TCRdb applying MiXCR to the multiplex PCR reads. The sample contains approximately 290,000 distinct CDR3 sequences, roughly a fifth of which appear only once. The sequenced sample was peripheral blood mononuclear cells (PBMCs), obtained when the disease was refractory, from a patient treated with antithyroid drugs. Receptors originate from a female donor with Graves disease.

Concerning this clonotype: The CDR3 ends on some other residue instead of the conserved phenylalanine or tryptophan, so this is likely a read error. It is unclear where the CDR3 begins or ends on the DNA, so no DNA is shown, and the CDR3 is as TCRdb lists it. The J gene is TRBJ2-4, the V gene TRBV9; TRBD2, the table's D call, was not compared with the DNA. The CDR3 is 13 amino acids in total, end residues counted. The germline gives CDR1 SGDLS, CDR2 YYNGEE. CDR3 protein: CASSAGLAGEKYL.

This rearrangement joins TRBV18 to TRBJ1-1; the D gene is possibly TRBD1 (5 bases). Germline CDR1 is KGHSH and CDR2 is LQKENI. The CDR3 contains 15 residues. Trimming stripped 0 bases from V and 1 base from J, with 9 bases between. The CDR3 DNA reads as TGTGCCAGCTCACCACCGGGGGTCCCGAACACTGAAGCTTTCTTT. It yields the protein CASSPPGVPNTEAFF.

This clonotype was seen a few times. The CDR3 DNA reads as TGTGCCAGCAGCTTAGTGTCCTCCCAAGATACGCAGTATTTT. Amino acids: CASSLVSSQDTQYF. This sequence joins TRBV7-9 and TRBJ2-3; D unresolved. Trimming removed 1 base from V and 5 bases from J, with 10 bases in between. The CDR3 extends over 14 amino acids. Germline assignment: CDR1 SEHNR and CDR2 FQNEAQ (reference sequence).

A word on this clonotype: Possible read error: a much larger clone is one base away. This rearrangement joins TRBV27 to TRBJ1-1; 8 bases are shared with TRBD1. CDR3 length equals 15 residues. The germline V gene encodes CDR1 MNHEY and CDR2 SMNVEV (reference sequence). The V and J ends lost 8 bases and 4 bases, in that order; junction bases with no gene match: 12. CDR3 residues: CASESSGGLITEAFF. CDR3 DNA: TGTGCCAGCGAGTCATCAGGGGGCCTGATCACTGAAGCTTTCTTT.